The text below deals with one TCR beta chain. The CDR3 length is 17 residues. Germline values: CDR1 MNHEY, CDR2 SMNVEV (reference sequence). The V segment lost 6 bases and the J segment 0 bases; nucleotides outside the gene matches: 9. As to time point: pretreatment peripheral blood. The table came from immunoSEQ multiplex PCR; TCRdb's copy has only in-frame clones and leaves some out. This table holds around 63,000 clones, roughly 76% found once. The data originate from a study of PD-L1 blockade in urothelial cancer. Background on the study: Patients with male sex and bladder-origin urothelial cancer accounted for most of the 29 enrolled. In terms of prior chemotherapy, patients had received 0 to 3 regimens. Per blood sample, T cells had a median of approximately 150,000.

The sample in question was PBMCs, obtained around atezolizumab (anti-PD-L1) treatment. This rearrangement joins TRBV27 to TRBJ1-4, with 8 nucleotides matching TRBD1. The clonotype was recovered from a man aged 65-85 years with urothelial cancer. The DNA of the CDR3 is TGTGCCAGCAGACGGACAGGGACCACTGCAACTAATGAAAAACTGTTTTTT. Protein sequence: CASRRTGTTATNEKLFF. Together with reference TRBV27 and TRBJ1-4, the CDR3 gives the full variable domain: EAQVTQNPRYLITVTGKKLTVTCSQNMNHEYMSWYRQDPGLGLRQIYYSMNVEVTDKGDVPEGYKVSRKEKRNFPLILESPSPNQTSLYFCASRRTGTTATNEKLFFGSGTQLSVL.